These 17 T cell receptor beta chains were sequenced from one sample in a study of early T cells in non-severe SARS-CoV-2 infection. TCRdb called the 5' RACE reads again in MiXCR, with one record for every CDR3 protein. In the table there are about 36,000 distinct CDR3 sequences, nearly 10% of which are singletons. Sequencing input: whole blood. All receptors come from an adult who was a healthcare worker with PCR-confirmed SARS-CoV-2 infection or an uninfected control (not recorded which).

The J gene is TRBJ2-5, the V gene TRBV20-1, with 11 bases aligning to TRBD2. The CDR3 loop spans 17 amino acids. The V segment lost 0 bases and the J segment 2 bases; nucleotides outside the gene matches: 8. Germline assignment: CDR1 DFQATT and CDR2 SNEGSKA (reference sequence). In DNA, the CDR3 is TGCAGTGCTAGAGATCGAGGACTAGCGGGTGCTCAAGAGACCCAGTACTTC. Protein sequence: CSARDRGLAGAQETQYF.

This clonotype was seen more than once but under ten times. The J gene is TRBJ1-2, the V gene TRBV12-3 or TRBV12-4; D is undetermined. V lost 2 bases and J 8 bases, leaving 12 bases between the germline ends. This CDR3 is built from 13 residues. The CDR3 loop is CASSLSGITGYTF. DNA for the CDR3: TGTGCCAGCAGTTTAAGCGGGATTACGGGCTACACCTTC.

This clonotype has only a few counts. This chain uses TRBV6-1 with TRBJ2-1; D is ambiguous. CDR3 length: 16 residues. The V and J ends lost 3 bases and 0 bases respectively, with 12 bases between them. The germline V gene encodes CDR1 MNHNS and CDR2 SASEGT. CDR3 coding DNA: TGTGCCAGCAGTGATGGACGGCCGAGCTCCTACAATGAGCAGTTCTTC. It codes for CASSDGRPSSYNEQFF.

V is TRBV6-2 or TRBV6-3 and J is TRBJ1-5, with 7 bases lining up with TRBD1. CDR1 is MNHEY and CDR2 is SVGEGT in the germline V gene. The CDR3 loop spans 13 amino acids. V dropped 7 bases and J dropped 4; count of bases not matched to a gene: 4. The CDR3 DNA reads TGTGCCAGCATGGACAGGCGAAATCAGCCCCAGCATTTT. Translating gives CASMDRRNQPQHF.

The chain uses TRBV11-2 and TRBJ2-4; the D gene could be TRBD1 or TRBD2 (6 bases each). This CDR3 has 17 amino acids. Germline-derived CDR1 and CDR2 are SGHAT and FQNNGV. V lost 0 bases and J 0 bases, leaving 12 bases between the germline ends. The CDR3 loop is CASSLDRGTLAKNIQYF. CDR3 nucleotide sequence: TGTGCCAGCAGCTTAGATCGGGGGACACTAGCCAAAAACATTCAGTACTTC.

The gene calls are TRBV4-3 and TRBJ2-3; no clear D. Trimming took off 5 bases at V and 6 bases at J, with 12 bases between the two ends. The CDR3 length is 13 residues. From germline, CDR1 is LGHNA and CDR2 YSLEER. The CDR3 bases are TGCGCCAGCAGCATCGGGTGGTCGGATACGCAGTATTTT. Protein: CASSIGWSDTQYF.

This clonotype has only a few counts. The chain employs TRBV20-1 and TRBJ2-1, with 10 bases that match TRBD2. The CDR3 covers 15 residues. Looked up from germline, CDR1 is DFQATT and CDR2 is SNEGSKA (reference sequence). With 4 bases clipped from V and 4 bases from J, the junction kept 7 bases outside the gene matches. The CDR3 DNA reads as TGCAGTGCTACCTGGAGCGGGGGGGCGTACAATGAGCAGTTCTTC. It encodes CSATWSGGAYNEQFF.

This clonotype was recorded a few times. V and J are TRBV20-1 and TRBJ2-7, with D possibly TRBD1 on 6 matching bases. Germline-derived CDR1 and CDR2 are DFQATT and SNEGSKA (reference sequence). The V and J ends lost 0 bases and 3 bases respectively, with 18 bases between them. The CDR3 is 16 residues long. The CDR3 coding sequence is TGCAGTGCTAGAGATTCCACAACAGGGTCGGGCTACGAGCAGTACTTC. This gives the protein CSARDSTTGSGYEQYF.

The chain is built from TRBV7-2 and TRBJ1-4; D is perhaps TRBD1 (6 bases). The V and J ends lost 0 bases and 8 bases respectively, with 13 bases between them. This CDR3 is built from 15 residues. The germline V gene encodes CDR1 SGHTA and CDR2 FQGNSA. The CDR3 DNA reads TGTGCCAGCAGCTTAGCCCCGGGGGCTGTAGAAAAACTGTTTTTT. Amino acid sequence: CASSLAPGAVEKLFF.

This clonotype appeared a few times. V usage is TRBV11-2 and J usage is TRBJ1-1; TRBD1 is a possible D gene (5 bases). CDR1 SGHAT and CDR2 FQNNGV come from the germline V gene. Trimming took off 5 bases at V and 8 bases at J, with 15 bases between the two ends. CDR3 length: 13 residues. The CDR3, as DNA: TGTGCCAGCAGCCCCAGGGCAGGCGGAGAAGCTTTCTTT. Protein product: CASSPRAGGEAFF. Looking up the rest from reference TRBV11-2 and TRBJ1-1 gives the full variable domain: EAGVAQSPRYKIIEKRQSVAFWCNPISGHATLYWYQQILGQGPKLLIQFQNNGVVDDSQLPKDRFSAERLKGVDSTLKIQPAKLEDSAVYLCASSPRAGGEAFFGQGTRLTVV.

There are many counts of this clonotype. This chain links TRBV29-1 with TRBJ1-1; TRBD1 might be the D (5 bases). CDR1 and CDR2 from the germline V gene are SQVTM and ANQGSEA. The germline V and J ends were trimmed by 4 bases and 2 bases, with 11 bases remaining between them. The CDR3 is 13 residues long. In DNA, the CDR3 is TGCAGCGTTGCAAGGACACTAAACACTGAAGCTTTCTTT. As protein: CSVARTLNTEAFF.

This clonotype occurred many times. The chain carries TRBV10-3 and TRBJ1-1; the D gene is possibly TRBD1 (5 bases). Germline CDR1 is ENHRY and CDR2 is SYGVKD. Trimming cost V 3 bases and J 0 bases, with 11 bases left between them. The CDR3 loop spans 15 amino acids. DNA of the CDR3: TGTGCCATCAGTGAATCAGGACACTTGAACACTGAAGCTTTCTTT. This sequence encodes CAISESGHLNTEAFF.

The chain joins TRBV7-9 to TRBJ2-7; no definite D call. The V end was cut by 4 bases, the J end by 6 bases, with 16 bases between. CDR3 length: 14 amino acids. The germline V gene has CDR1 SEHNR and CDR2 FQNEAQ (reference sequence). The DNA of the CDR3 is TGTGCCAGCAGCTCACAGAGCCAGGCCTCCGAGCAGTACTTC. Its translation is CASSSQSQASEQYF.

The CDR3 sequence is CSASSLNTGELFF. The CDR3 nucleotides read TGCAGTGCTAGTTCGCTGAACACCGGGGAGCTGTTTTTT. This sequence joins TRBV20-1 and TRBJ2-2; unclear D gene. The CDR3 is made up of 13 amino acids. The V and J ends lost 3 bases and 1 base respectively, with 6 bases between them. Per the germline V gene, CDR1 is DFQATT and CDR2 is SNEGSKA (reference sequence).

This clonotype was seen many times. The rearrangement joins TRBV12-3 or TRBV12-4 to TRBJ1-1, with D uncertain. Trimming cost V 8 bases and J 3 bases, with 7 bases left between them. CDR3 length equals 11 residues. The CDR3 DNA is TGTGCCAGCGTCCTGGACACTGAAGCTTTCTTT. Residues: CASVLDTEAFF.

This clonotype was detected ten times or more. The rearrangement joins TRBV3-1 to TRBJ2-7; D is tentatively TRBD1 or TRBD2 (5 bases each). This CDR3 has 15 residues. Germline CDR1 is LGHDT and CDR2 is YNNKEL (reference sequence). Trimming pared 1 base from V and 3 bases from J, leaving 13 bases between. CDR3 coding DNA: TGTGCCAGCAGCCAAGCTGGGACGGCCTACTACGAGCAGTACTTC. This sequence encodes CASSQAGTAYYEQYF.

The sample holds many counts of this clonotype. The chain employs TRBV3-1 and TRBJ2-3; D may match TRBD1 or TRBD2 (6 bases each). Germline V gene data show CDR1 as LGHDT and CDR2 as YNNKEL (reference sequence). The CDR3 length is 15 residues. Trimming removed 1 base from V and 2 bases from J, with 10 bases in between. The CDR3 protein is CASSQAGALTDTQYF. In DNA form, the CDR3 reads TGTGCCAGCAGCCAAGCGGGGGCCCTCACAGATACGCAGTATTTT.